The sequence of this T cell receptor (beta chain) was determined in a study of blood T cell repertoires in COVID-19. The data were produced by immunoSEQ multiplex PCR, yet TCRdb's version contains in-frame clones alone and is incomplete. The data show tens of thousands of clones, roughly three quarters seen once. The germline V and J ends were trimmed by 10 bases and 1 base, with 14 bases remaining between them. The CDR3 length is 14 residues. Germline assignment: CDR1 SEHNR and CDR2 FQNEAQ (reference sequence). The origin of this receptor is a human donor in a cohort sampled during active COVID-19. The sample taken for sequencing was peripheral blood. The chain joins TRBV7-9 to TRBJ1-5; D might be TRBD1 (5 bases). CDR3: CATSRGSSNQPQHF. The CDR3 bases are TGTGCCACCTCCCGGGGGTCCAGCAATCAGCCCCAGCATTTT.